A selection of T cell receptor beta chains follows, all from one sample in a study of blood T cell repertoires in COVID-19. Assay: immunoSEQ multiplex PCR; the TCRdb copy retains only in-frame clones and omits some. In the table there are 95,000 to 150,000 clones, 80% to 95% of which are singletons. Sequenced sample: peripheral blood. The receptors originated from a man in his forties or fifties with COVID-19, enrolled during active disease. CDR3s include the opening cysteine and the closing phenylalanine or tryptophan. The D gene is left open where the match is weak. Size is omitted from some rows. Given values are once, few, many or a class for expanded clones.

cdr3_nt cdr3_aa clone_size d_call j_call v_call
TGCGCCAGCAGAGCGGATGGTTTACGGACCGGGGAGCTGTTTTTT CASRADGLRTGELFF NA NA TRBJ2-2 TRBV5-1
TGCGCCAGCAGCAGATCAGGGGAGGGGACTGAAGCTTTCTTT CASSRSGEGTEAFF few NA TRBJ1-1 TRBV5-1
TGTGCCATAGGTACAGGGAACGAGCAGTACTTC CAIGTGNEQYF NA NA TRBJ2-7 TRBV10-3
TGTGCCAGTAGTATAGGAGCTAGCGGGAGCAACACCGGGGAGCTGTTTTTT CASSIGASGSNTGELFF NA TRBD2 TRBJ2-2 TRBV19
TGTGCCAGTAGTACAGGGACTAGCGCAGAGACCCAGTACTTC CASSTGTSAETQYF NA TRBD2 TRBJ2-5 TRBV19
TGTGCCAGCAGCGGATCCGTGACAGGGGCCTACGAGCAGTACTTC CASSGSVTGAYEQYF NA TRBD1 TRBJ2-7 TRBV5-4
TGTGCCAGCAGCCTTGGACTAGCGGGACAGGAGACCCAGTACTTC CASSLGLAGQETQYF NA TRBD2 TRBJ2-5 TRBV3-1/TRBV3-2
TGTGCCAGCAGCTTAGACTATACCGCAGACGAGCAGTACTTC CASSLDYTADEQYF NA NA TRBJ2-7 TRBV7-2
TGTGCCAGCAGTTTTACTAGCGGGAGGGCCTACACAGATACGCAGTATTTT CASSFTSGRAYTDTQYF NA TRBD2 TRBJ2-3 TRBV28
TGTGCCAGCAGCAGACTAGCGGGAGGGCCCTTGGGCACAGATACGCAGTATTTT CASSRLAGGPLGTDTQYF few TRBD2 TRBJ2-3 TRBV27
TGTGCCAGCACCCAAGCGGGTATACCCTTCTCCTACGAGCAGTACTTC CASTQAGIPFSYEQYF NA NA TRBJ2-7 TRBV5-6
TGTGCCAGCAGCCCCGGACAGCGGACAAACTATGGCTACACCTTC CASSPGQRTNYGYTF NA NA TRBJ1-2 TRBV28
TGTGCCAGCAGCTACTCAGCCGGGACTAGCGGGACCTACAATGAGCAGTTCTTC CASSYSAGTSGTYNEQFF once TRBD2 TRBJ2-1 TRBV7-2
TGTGCCAGCAGTTTAGGGTGGGCCAGGGGAAGCGAGCAGTACTTC CASSLGWARGSEQYF NA NA TRBJ2-7 TRBV27
TGTGCCAGCAGTTCGACAGACAGGGCCTATGGCTACACCTTC CASSSTDRAYGYTF once TRBD1 TRBJ1-2 TRBV28
TGTGCTAGTGCCCTTAGAGATACGCAGTATTTT CASALRDTQYF NA NA TRBJ2-3 TRBV12-5
TGTGCCAGCAGCTCCGGACTGGCAAGTACCTACGAGCAGTACTTC CASSSGLASTYEQYF NA NA TRBJ2-7 TRBV9
TGTGCCAGCAGTTACCGCGGGAGTGAGAGGAATGAGCAGTTCTTC CASSYRGSERNEQFF NA TRBD2 TRBJ2-1 TRBV6-2/TRBV6-3
TGTGCCACTGGGGGGGGCAGATCCGGAAACACCATATATTTT CATGGGRSGNTIYF NA NA TRBJ1-3 TRBV3-1/TRBV3-2
TGTGCCAGCAGCGCCCGGGAGTTCACCGGGGAGCTGTTTTTT CASSAREFTGELFF NA NA TRBJ2-2 TRBV9
TGTGCCAGCAGCTTGAGGGGACAGGGGGTCGGGGACACTGAAGCTTTCTTT CASSLRGQGVGDTEAFF NA TRBD1 TRBJ1-1 TRBV5-5
TGTGCCAGCAGCCAGCCACGGGACAGCGTAAACACCGGGGAGCTGTTTTTT CASSQPRDSVNTGELFF NA TRBD1 TRBJ2-2 TRBV7-3
TGCGCCAGCAGCGGGGGTCCGGGCGGGGTCACAGATACGCAGTATTTT CASSGGPGGVTDTQYF NA NA TRBJ2-3 TRBV5-1
TGTGCCAGCAGCTCCGTGGCGACTAGTGGATTAGGTGAGCAGTTCTTC CASSSVATSGLGEQFF NA NA TRBJ2-1 TRBV11-1
TGTGCCAGCAGGGCCCGGACAGGGTGGATTGCGGGAGGGGACGGCGGTGAGCAGTTCTTC CASRARTGWIAGGDGGEQFF NA NA TRBJ2-1 TRBV27
TGCGCCAGCAGCCGGGGACTAGCGGGAGGACCCTTTAGCACAGATACGCAGTATTTT CASSRGLAGGPFSTDTQYF NA TRBD2 TRBJ2-3 TRBV4-3
TGTGCCAGCAGCTTGCAGGGGAAGACCGGGGAGCTGTTTTTT CASSLQGKTGELFF NA NA TRBJ2-2 TRBV5-4
TGTGCCAGCAGCCTGAGCGGTACCGGGGAGCTGTTTTTT CASSLSGTGELFF NA NA TRBJ2-2 TRBV11-1
TGTGCCAGCACCCTTGGGCCGGACTCTTCCACAGATACGCAGTATTTT CASTLGPDSSTDTQYF NA NA TRBJ2-3 TRBV5-4
TGTGCCAGCAGCCAAGAACAACCGTACAATGAGCAGTTCTTC CASSQEQPYNEQFF NA NA TRBJ2-1 TRBV14
TGTGCCAGCAGTATAGCGGGGGCCTCCTACAATGAGCAGTTCTTC CASSIAGASYNEQFF NA TRBD2 TRBJ2-1 TRBV28
TGTGCCAGCACAGCTTTAGAGCGCACAGGGTCCTACGAGCAGTACTTC CASTALERTGSYEQYF NA NA TRBJ2-7 TRBV28
TGTGCCAGCAGCACGGGACTTTCGAACGAGCAGTACTTC CASSTGLSNEQYF NA NA TRBJ2-7 TRBV7-2
TGTGCCAGCAGCTTAGGGTTTGGTGCGGGTGAGAACACCGGGGAGCTGTTTTTT CASSLGFGAGENTGELFF NA NA TRBJ2-2 TRBV11-3
TGCGCCAGCAGCCAAGAATCTAGCCAACGCTCCTACGAGCAGTACTTC CASSQESSQRSYEQYF NA NA TRBJ2-7 TRBV4-1
TGCGCCAGCAGCAGCCTAGCGGGAGCTGACGGGGAGCTGTTTTTT CASSSLAGADGELFF NA TRBD2 TRBJ2-2 TRBV5-1
TGTGCCAGCAGCTTAAGCGGGGGCACCCCCCGCGGTGAGCAGTTCTTC CASSLSGGTPRGEQFF NA TRBD2 TRBJ2-1 TRBV7-9
TGTGCCAGCAGCGTAACTACGGAGAACACCGGGGAGCTGTTTTTT CASSVTTENTGELFF NA NA TRBJ2-2 TRBV9
TGTGCCAGCAGTCGGACAGGGGGTAATTCACCCCTCCACTTT CASSRTGGNSPLHF few TRBD1 TRBJ1-6 TRBV9
TGTGCCAGCAGCCAGAGGGGGCGAGGCACAGATACGCAGTATTTT CASSQRGRGTDTQYF NA TRBD1 TRBJ2-3 TRBV3-1/TRBV3-2
TGTGCCAGCAGTGGACAGGGGGCCGGGGAGCTGTTTTTT CASSGQGAGELFF NA TRBD1 TRBJ2-2 TRBV2
TGTGCCAGCAGACGGGCGGGGGCACCCGGGGAGCTGTTTTTT CASRRAGAPGELFF NA NA TRBJ2-2 TRBV7-3
TGCGCCAGCAGCCAGGGACTAGCGGGAGGGGGCAATGAGCAGTTCTTC CASSQGLAGGGNEQFF NA TRBD2 TRBJ2-1 TRBV4-1
TGTGCCAGCAGCTCCTACCCCTACGAGCAGTACTTC CASSSYPYEQYF few NA TRBJ2-7 TRBV25-1
TGTGCCAGTAGTCCAACGGGGAGCGTGGCAGATACGCAGTATTTT CASSPTGSVADTQYF NA NA TRBJ2-3 TRBV19
TGTGCCAGCAGTGAAACGGGGATGGGGTCCCAAGAGACCCAGTACTTC CASSETGMGSQETQYF NA NA TRBJ2-5 TRBV2
TGTGCCAGCAGCTTGAGCAGGGCGGCAGATACGCAGTATTTT CASSLSRAADTQYF NA NA TRBJ2-3 TRBV7-3
TGTGCCACCGAAGGGACAGGGGGGACTGAAGCTTTCTTT CATEGTGGTEAFF NA TRBD1 TRBJ1-1 TRBV24-1
TGTGCCAGCAGCCGCCCGGGAGATACGCAGTATTTT CASSRPGDTQYF NA NA TRBJ2-3 TRBV7-3
TGCGCCAGCAGCCAAGATCTGGCGGGATACTACAATGAGCAGTTCTTC CASSQDLAGYYNEQFF NA NA TRBJ2-1 TRBV4-1
TGTGCCAGCAGCCACCTGGGACAGGGCGAAACCGGGGAGCTGTTTTTT CASSHLGQGETGELFF NA TRBD1 TRBJ2-2 TRBV7-6
TGTGCCAGTAGTGTCGGCCCCCGGGGCACCGGGGAGCTGTTTTTT CASSVGPRGTGELFF NA NA TRBJ2-2 TRBV19
TGTGCCAGCAGTTACTCGGACAGGGGAGTGTCTGAAGCTTTCTTT CASSYSDRGVSEAFF NA TRBD1 TRBJ1-1 TRBV6-5
TGCGCCAGCAGCCAAGATCCCGCGGGACTAGCGGCGAGCACAGATACGCAGTATTTT CASSQDPAGLAASTDTQYF NA TRBD2 TRBJ2-3 TRBV4-1
TGTGCCAGCAGCCCTGGACAGGTTAGCAATCAGCCCCAGCATTTT CASSPGQVSNQPQHF NA TRBD1 TRBJ1-5 TRBV27
TGTGCCAGTAGCCCCGCGGGGGTTGCCTATGGCTACACCTTC CASSPAGVAYGYTF NA NA TRBJ1-2 TRBV19